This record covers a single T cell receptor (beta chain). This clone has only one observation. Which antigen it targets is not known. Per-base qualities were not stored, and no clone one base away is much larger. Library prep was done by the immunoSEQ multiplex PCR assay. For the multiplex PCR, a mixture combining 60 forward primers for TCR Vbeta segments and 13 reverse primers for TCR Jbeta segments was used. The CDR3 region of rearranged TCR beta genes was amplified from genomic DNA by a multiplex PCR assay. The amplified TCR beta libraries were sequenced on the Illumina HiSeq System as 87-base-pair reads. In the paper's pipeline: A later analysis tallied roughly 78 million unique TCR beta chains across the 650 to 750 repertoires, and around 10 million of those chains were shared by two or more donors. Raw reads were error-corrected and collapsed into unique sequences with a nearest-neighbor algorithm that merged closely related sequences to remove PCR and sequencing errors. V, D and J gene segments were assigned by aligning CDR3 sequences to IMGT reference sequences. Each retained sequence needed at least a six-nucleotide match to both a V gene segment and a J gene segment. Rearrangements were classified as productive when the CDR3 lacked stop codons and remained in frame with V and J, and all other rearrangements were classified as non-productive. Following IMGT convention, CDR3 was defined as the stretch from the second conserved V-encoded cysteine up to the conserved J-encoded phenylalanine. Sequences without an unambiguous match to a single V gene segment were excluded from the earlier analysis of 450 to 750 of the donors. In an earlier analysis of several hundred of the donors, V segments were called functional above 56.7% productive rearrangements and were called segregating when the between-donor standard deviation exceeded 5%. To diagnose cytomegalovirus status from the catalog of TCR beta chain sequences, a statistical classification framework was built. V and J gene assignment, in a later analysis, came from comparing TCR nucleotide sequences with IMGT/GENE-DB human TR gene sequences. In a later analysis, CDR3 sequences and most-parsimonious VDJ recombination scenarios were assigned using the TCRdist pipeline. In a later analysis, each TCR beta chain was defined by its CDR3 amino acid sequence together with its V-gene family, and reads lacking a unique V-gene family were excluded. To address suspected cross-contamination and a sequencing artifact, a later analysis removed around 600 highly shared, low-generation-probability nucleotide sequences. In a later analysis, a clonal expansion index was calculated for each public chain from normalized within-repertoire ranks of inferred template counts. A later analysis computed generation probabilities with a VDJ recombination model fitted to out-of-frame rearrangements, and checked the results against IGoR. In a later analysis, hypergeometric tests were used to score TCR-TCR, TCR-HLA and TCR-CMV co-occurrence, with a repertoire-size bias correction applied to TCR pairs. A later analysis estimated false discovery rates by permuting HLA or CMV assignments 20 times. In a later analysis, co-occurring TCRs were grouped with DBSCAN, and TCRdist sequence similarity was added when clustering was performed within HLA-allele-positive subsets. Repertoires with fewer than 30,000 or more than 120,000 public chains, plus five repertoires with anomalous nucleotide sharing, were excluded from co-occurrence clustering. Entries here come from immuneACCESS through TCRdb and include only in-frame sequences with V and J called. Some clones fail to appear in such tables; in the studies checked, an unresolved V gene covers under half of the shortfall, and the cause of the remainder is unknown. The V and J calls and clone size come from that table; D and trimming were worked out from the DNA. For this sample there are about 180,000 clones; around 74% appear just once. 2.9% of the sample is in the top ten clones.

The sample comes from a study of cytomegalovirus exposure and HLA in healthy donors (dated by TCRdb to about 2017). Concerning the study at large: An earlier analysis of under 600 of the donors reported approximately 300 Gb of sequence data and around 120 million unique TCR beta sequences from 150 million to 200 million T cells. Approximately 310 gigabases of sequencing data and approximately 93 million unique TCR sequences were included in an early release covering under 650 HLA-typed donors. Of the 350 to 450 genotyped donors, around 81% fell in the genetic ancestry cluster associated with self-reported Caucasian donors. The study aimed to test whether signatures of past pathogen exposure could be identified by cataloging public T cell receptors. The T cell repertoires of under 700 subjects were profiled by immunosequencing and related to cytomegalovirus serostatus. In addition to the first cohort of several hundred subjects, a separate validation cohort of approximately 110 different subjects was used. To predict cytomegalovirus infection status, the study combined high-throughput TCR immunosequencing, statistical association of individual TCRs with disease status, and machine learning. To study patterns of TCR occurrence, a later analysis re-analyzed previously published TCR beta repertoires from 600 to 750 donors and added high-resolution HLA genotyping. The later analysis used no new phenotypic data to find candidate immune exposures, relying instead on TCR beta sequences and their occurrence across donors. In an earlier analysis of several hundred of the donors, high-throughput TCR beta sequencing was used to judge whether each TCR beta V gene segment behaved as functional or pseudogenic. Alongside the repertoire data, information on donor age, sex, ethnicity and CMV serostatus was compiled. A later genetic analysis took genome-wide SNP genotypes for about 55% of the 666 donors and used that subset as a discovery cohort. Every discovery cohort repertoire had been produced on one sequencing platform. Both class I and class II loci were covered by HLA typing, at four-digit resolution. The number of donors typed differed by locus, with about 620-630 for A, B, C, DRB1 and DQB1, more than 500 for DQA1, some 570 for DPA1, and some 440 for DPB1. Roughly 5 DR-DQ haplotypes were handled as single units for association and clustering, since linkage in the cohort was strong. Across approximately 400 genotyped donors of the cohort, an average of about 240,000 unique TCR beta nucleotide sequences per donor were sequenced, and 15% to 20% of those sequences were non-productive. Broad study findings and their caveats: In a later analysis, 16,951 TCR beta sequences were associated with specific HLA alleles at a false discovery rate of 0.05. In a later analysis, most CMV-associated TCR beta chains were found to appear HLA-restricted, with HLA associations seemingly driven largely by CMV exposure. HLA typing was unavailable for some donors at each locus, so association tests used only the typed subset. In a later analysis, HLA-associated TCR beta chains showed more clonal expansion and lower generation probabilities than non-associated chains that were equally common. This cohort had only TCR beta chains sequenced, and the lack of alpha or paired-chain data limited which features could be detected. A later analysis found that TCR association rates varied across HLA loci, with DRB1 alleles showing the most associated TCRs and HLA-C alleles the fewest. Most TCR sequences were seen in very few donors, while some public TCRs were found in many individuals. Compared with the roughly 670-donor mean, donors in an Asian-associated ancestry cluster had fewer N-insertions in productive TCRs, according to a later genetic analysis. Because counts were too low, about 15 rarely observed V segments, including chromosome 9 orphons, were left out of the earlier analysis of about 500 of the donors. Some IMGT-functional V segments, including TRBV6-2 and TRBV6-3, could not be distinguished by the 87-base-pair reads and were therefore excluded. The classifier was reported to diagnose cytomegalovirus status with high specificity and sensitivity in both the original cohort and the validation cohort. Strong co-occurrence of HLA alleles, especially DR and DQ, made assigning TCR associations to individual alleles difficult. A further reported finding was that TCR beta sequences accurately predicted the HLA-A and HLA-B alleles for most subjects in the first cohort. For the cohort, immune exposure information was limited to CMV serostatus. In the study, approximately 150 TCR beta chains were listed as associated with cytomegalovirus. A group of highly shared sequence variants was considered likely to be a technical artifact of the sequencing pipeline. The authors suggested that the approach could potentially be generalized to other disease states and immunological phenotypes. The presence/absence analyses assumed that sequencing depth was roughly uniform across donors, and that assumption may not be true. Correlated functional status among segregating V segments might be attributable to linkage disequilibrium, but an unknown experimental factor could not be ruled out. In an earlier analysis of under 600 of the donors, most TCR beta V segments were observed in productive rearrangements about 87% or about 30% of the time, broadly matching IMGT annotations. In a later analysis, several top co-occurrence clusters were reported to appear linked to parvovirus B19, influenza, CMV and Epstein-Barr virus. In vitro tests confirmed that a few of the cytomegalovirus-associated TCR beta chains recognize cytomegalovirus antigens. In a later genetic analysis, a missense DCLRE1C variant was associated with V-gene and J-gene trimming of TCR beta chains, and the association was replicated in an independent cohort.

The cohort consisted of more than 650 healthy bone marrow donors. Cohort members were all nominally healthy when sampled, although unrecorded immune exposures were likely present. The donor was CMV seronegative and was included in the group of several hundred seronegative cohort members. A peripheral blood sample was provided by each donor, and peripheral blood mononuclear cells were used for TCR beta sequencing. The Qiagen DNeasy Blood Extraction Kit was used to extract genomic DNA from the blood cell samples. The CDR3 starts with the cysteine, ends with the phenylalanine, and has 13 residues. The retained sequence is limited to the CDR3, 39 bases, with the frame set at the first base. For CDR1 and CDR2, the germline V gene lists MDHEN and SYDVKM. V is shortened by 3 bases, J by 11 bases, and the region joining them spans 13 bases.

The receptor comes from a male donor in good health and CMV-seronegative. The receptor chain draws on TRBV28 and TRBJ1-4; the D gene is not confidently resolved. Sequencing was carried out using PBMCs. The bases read TGTGCCAGCAGTTTCCCATCTGACTCGAAACTGTTTTTT. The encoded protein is CASSFPSDSKLFF.